One sample yielded the 29 T cell receptor beta chains listed below, sequenced in a study of T cell changes during pregnancy in multiple sclerosis. The assay was immunoSEQ multiplex PCR, and TCRdb's table has in-frame clones only and misses some. This table holds around 69,000 clones, 91% found once. The specimen comprised CD8+ T cells from peripheral blood mononuclear cells, sampled before pregnancy. These receptor sequences come from a female donor with multiple sclerosis, enrolled in a pregnancy study.

The chain carries TRBV6-5 and TRBJ2-3, with D unresolved. The CDR3 has 15 amino acids. The V end was cut by 6 bases, the J end by 2 bases, with 15 bases between. CDR1 is MNHEY, CDR2 SVGAGI, per germline. The CDR3 DNA reads TGTGCCAGCAGATCAGTGCCCTCCTCCACAGATACGCAGTATTTT. Translating it yields CASRSVPSSTDTQYF.

This chain links TRBV2 with TRBJ2-3; unclear D gene. The CDR3 has 13 amino acids. The ends were cut back, 6 bases at V and 1 base at J, with 8 bases in the middle. From germline, CDR1 is SNHLY and CDR2 FYNNEI. The DNA for the CDR3 is TGTGCCAGCAGCCCCGTTGGCACAGATACGCAGTATTTT. This codes for CASSPVGTDTQYF.

The gene calls are TRBV6-5 and TRBJ2-7, with TRBD2 as a possible D gene (8 bases). V lost 5 bases, J lost 2 bases, and 16 bases lay in between. Looked up from germline, CDR1 is MNHEY and CDR2 is SVGAGI. This CDR3 contains 15 residues. The DNA for the CDR3 is TGTGCCAGCAGTCTCGGGGGGGACAGAACCTACGAGCAGTACTTC. This encodes CASSLGGDRTYEQYF.

The chain links TRBV27 to TRBJ1-1; D not certain. The germline CDR1 and CDR2 sequences are MNHEY and SMNVEV (reference sequence). Trimming removed 5 bases from V and 1 base from J, with 11 bases in between. The CDR3 runs to 14 residues. The CDR3 here is CASSPSPGNTEAFF. DNA for the CDR3: TGTGCCAGCAGTCCCTCTCCCGGGAACACTGAAGCTTTCTTT.

The chain carries TRBV4-1 and TRBJ1-4; no firm D call. The CDR3 runs 15 residues. Trimming stripped 0 bases from V and 4 bases from J, with 9 bases between. Per germline, CDR1 MGHRA and CDR2 YSYEKL. CDR3 bases: TGCGCCAGCAGCCAAGAGGTGCGTCTTAATGAAAAACTGTTTTTT. It encodes CASSQEVRLNEKLFF.

The gene calls are TRBV29-1 and TRBJ1-1; no clear D gene. CDR3 size: 11 residues. Germline V CDR1 and CDR2: SQVTM, ANQGSEA. With 3 bases removed from V and 10 bases from J, the gap between germline ends came to 12 bases. The CDR3 is CSVERERRAFF. CDR3 DNA sequence: TGCAGCGTTGAGCGGGAACGGCGAGCTTTCTTT. The full variable domain, in which reference TRBV29-1 and TRBJ1-1 provide the parts outside the CDR3, is SAVISQKPSRDICQRGTSLTIQCQVDSQVTMMFWYRQQPGQSLTLIATANQGSEATYESGFVIDKFPISRPNLTFSTLTVSNMSPEDSSIYLCSVERERRAFFGQGTRLTVV.

The chain combines TRBV5-5 with TRBJ1-4; D is uncertain. The CDR3 loop spans 16 amino acids. The germline V gene encodes CDR1 SGHKS and CDR2 YYEKEE (reference sequence). The germline V and J ends were trimmed by 2 bases and 4 bases, with 15 bases remaining between them. The CDR3 loop is CASSFPAGNYNEKLFF. CDR3 in DNA: TGTGCCAGCAGCTTCCCCGCGGGGAACTATAATGAAAAACTGTTTTTT.

This chain connects TRBV27 to TRBJ1-2; the D is unclear. V was shortened by 5 bases and J by 8 bases, with 15 bases between the two germline ends. This CDR3 comprises 13 residues. Germline V gene sequence: CDR1 MNHEY, CDR2 SMNVEV (reference sequence). The CDR3 bases are TGTGCCAGCAGTCAAGCAGGAACTTCAGGCTACACCTTC. Protein sequence: CASSQAGTSGYTF.

The gene calls are TRBV9 and TRBJ2-3; 13 bases match TRBD2. The CDR3 covers 17 residues. V lost 3 bases, J lost 0 bases, and 4 bases stayed unmatched. CDR1 SGDLS and CDR2 YYNGEE come from the germline V gene. The CDR3, as DNA: TGTGCCAGCAGCGGGACTAGCGGGGGTCCTAGCACAGATACGCAGTATTTT. It is translated as CASSGTSGGPSTDTQYF.

This chain links TRBV7-3 with TRBJ2-3, with 8 bases matching TRBD2. Germline trimming cut 4 bases from V and 6 bases from J; bases unmatched to any gene: 9. Germline CDR1 reads SGHTA; CDR2 reads FQGTGA. The length of the CDR3 is 15 residues. The CDR3 DNA is TGTGCCAGCAGCTCACGGGGGGGAGCTTTCGATACGCAGTATTTT. Its protein is CASSSRGGAFDTQYF.

The chain uses TRBV4-1 and TRBJ1-1, with a tentative D call TRBD1 (5 bases). CDR3 length: 15 residues. Germline V gene lookup returns CDR1 MGHRA and CDR2 YSYEKL. V lost 0 bases, J lost 1 base, and 9 bases lay in between. The CDR3 loop reads CASSQDQGSNTEAFF. CDR3 coding DNA: TGCGCCAGCAGCCAAGATCAGGGCTCGAACACTGAAGCTTTCTTT.

This chain's CDR3 is CATSILSEGNEQFF. Written as DNA, the CDR3 is TGTGCCACCAGCATCTTGAGCGAGGGCAATGAGCAGTTCTTC. V gene TRBV15 combines with J gene TRBJ2-1; a possible D gene is TRBD2 (5 bases). Trimming pared 4 bases from V and 6 bases from J, leaving 13 bases between. The CDR3 loop spans 14 amino acids. Germline V CDR1 and CDR2: LNHNV, YYDKDF (reference sequence).

The chain couples TRBV4-1 to TRBJ2-2; D not resolved. CDR3 length: 15 amino acids. Deletions cut 0 bases from V and 10 bases from J, with 15 bases between. In germline, CDR1 is MGHRA, CDR2 YSYEKL. CDR3 coding DNA: TGCGCCAGCAGCCAAGAATTACAGTCGGATCCGGAGCTGTTTTTT. Translating it yields CASSQELQSDPELFF.

The gene calls are TRBV6-5 and TRBJ2-7; possible D gene TRBD2, 6 bases. This CDR3 spans 16 amino acids. V was pared by 0 bases and J by 3 bases, with 15 bases between. Germline V gives CDR1 MNHEY, CDR2 SVGAGI. The CDR3 sequence is CASSYSFGGQRYEQYF. CDR3 DNA sequence: TGTGCCAGCAGTTACTCTTTCGGGGGTCAGCGCTACGAGCAGTACTTC.

The V gene is TRBV6-5, the J gene TRBJ2-7; TRBD2 might be the D (5 bases). The germline V gene encodes CDR1 MNHEY and CDR2 SVGAGI. The CDR3 is 12 residues long. Trimming took off 5 bases at V and 7 bases at J, with 12 bases between the two ends. CDR3 DNA: TGTGCCAGCAGTCAACTAGGCTGGGAGCAGTACTTC. It translates to CASSQLGWEQYF.

The chain has TRBV6-1 and TRBJ2-5; TRBD1 aligns across 8 bases. The V gene's germline CDR1 is MNHNS and CDR2 SASEGT. This CDR3 contains 15 residues. The J segment lost 2 bases and the V segment lost 2 bases, leaving 4 bases of the junction unmatched. The DNA of the CDR3 is TGTGCCAGCAGTGAAAAAACAGGGGGACAAGAGACCCAGTACTTC. This gives the protein CASSEKTGGQETQYF.

The rearrangement uses TRBV7-9 and TRBJ2-2, with a weak D call TRBD2 (5 bases). From germline, CDR1 is SEHNR and CDR2 FQNEAQ (reference sequence). V lost 4 bases to trimming and J lost 4 bases, with 13 bases between them. This CDR3 comprises 15 residues. The CDR3 sequence: CASSSSISGTGELFF. The CDR3 DNA is TGTGCCAGCAGCTCCAGTATAAGCGGCACCGGGGAGCTGTTTTTT.

This clone was found once. The chain employs TRBV11-2 and TRBJ1-2, with TRBD1 matching 8 bases. This CDR3 has 15 amino acids. J gave up 5 bases and V 1 base, and 6 bases lay outside the gene matches. Germline V lookup: CDR1 SGHAT, CDR2 FQNNGV. CDR3 sequence (DNA): TGTGCCAGCAGCTTAGCTCCGGGACAGGCGTATGGCTACACCTTC. It encodes CASSLAPGQAYGYTF.

This sequence joins TRBV30 and TRBJ2-1; 10 bases fit TRBD2. The V gene's germline CDR1 is GTSNPN and CDR2 SVGIG (reference sequence). The CDR3 covers 13 residues. Losses at the gene ends were 3 bases for V and 4 bases for J; bases not matched to a gene: 0. The CDR3: CAWRLAGYNEQFF. The DNA for the CDR3 is TGTGCCTGGAGACTAGCGGGATACAATGAGCAGTTCTTC.

CDR3 sequence reads: CASSFTGENYGYTF. The CDR3 bases are TGTGCCAGCAGCTTTACAGGGGAAAACTATGGCTACACCTTC. This chain connects TRBV11-2 to TRBJ1-2, with 7 positions matching TRBD1. After removal of 3 bases from V and 2 bases from J, the junction contained 3 bases not matched to a gene. The germline V gene encodes CDR1 SGHAT and CDR2 FQNNGV. The CDR3 has 14 residues.

The count of this clone is one. This rearrangement joins TRBV4-2 to TRBJ1-1, with unresolved D. Deletions cut 5 bases from V and 0 bases from J, with 13 bases between. The CDR3 runs 15 residues. Looked up from germline, CDR1 is LGHNA and CDR2 is YNFKEQ. CDR3 amino acids: CASSLGAGMNTEAFF. The CDR3 coding sequence is TGTGCCAGCAGCTTGGGCGCGGGCATGAACACTGAAGCTTTCTTT.

The chain joins TRBV7-9 to TRBJ1-1; 9 nucleotides align to TRBD1. The CDR3 is 15 amino acids. Germline CDR1 and CDR2: SEHNR and FQNEAQ (reference sequence). Trimming removed 0 bases from V and 5 bases from J; junction bases left unmatched: 4. The CDR3 region has the DNA TGTGCCAGCAGCTTAGCGGGACAGGGTGGAACTGAAGCTTTCTTT. Encoded protein: CASSLAGQGGTEAFF.

This clone was found once. V and J are TRBV10-3 and TRBJ2-5, with 11 bases identical to TRBD2. Trimming removed 0 bases from V and 5 bases from J; junction bases left unmatched: 11. The CDR3 has 18 residues. In germline, CDR1 is ENHRY, CDR2 SYGVKD. DNA of the CDR3: TGTGCCATCAGTGAGTCTTTCCTAGCGGGGGGCCCGGGTGAGACCCAGTACTTC. Amino acid sequence: CAISESFLAGGPGETQYF.

This clone was recorded once. The gene calls are TRBV9 and TRBJ2-3; D may be TRBD1 (6 bases). CDR1 is SGDLS and CDR2 is YYNGEE in the germline V gene. V gave up 3 bases and J gave up 4 bases, with 9 bases separating them. This CDR3 region has 13 residues. The CDR3 reads CASSGQVPDTQYF. For the CDR3, the DNA is TGTGCCAGCAGCGGACAGGTCCCAGATACGCAGTATTTT.

V usage is TRBV7-8 and J usage is TRBJ1-6; a weak D match, TRBD1 (6 bases). V gave up 0 bases and J gave up 4 bases, with 28 bases separating them. The length of the CDR3 is 22 residues. CDR1 and CDR2 (germline): SGHVS, FQNEAQ. The DNA for the CDR3 is TGTGCCAGCAGCTTAGCGTCGGTAGGAGGACAGACCTTTGGGTTTTATAATTCACCCCTCCACTTT. It specifies CASSLASVGGQTFGFYNSPLHF.

This rearrangement joins TRBV2 to TRBJ1-5; 7 bases agree with TRBD1. CDR1 is SNHLY and CDR2 is FYNNEI in the germline V gene. With 6 bases clipped from V and 3 bases from J, the junction kept 5 bases outside the gene matches. The length of the CDR3 is 14 residues. The CDR3 reads CASSRDSFNQPQHF. Here the CDR3 DNA reads TGTGCCAGCAGCAGGGACAGTTTCAATCAGCCCCAGCATTTT.

The gene calls are TRBV6-6 and TRBJ2-1; the D gene is possibly TRBD2 (6 bases). The CDR3 runs to 14 residues. Germline V CDR1 and CDR2: MNHNY, SVGAGI (reference sequence). V lost 3 bases and J 8 bases, leaving 14 bases between the germline ends. CDR3 sequence (DNA): TGTGCCAGCAGTTATATTTGGGGGGACGATGAGCAGTTCTTC. This codes for CASSYIWGDDEQFF.

The gene calls are TRBV6-1 and TRBJ1-4; 10 nucleotides agree with TRBD1. J was trimmed by 6 bases and V by 8 bases; bases with no gene match: 6. CDR3 size: 14 residues. Germline V gene data show CDR1 as MNHNS and CDR2 as SASEGT. This CDR3 reads CASGRGTGDEKLFF. CDR3 nucleotides: TGTGCCAGCGGGCGTGGGACAGGGGATGAAAAACTGTTTTTT.

This chain connects TRBV7-6 to TRBJ1-3, with D unresolved. CDR3 size: 14 residues. Trimming took 1 base from V and 0 from J, leaving 4 bases between them. Germline V gene data show CDR1 as SGHVS and CDR2 as FNYEAQ. The CDR3 loop reads CASSLGGSGNTIYF. The CDR3, as DNA: TGTGCCAGCAGCTTAGGCGGCTCTGGAAACACCATATATTTT.